Below are 23 T cell receptor beta chains sequenced from a single sample in a study of shared clonotypes between healthy human individuals (dated by TCRdb to about 2020). The receptor library was made with the immunoSEQ multiplex PCR assay. Sourced from immuneACCESS, this table was stored by TCRdb with only in-frame sequences that have V and J called. A share of the clones is absent; for the studies checked, an unresolved V gene accounts for under half, and the remainder has no known explanation. The sample table lists tens of thousands of clones, around 57% of them with a count of one. Around 50% of the sample comes from the top ten. The sample was memory CD8+ T cells sorted from blood. The cell subset or site label on this specimen signifies: CD45RO+ cells pooled with CCR7-negative TemRA cells. The receptors shown here come from a man aged 30 to 39 in good health.

The chain recombines TRBV11-2 with TRBJ1-1; D unclear. This CDR3 is built from 13 residues. The V end was cut by 0 bases, the J end by 6 bases, with 8 bases between. The germline V gene encodes CDR1 SGHAT and CDR2 FQNNGV. CDR3 sequence reads: CASSLEGWAEAFF. CDR3 in DNA: TGTGCCAGCAGCTTAGAGGGCTGGGCTGAAGCTTTCTTT. Based on the CDR3 plus reference TRBV11-2 and TRBJ1-1, the full variable domain is EAGVAQSPRYKIIEKRQSVAFWCNPISGHATLYWYQQILGQGPKLLIQFQNNGVVDDSQLPKDRFSAERLKGVDSTLKIQPAKLEDSAVYLCASSLEGWAEAFFGQGTRLTVV.

The rearrangement joins TRBV5-4 to TRBJ1-2, with a possible D match to TRBD1 (6 bases). CDR3 size: 13 residues. From germline, CDR1 is SGHNT and CDR2 YYREEE (reference sequence). Trimming left V 1 base short and J 12 bases short, with 16 bases between. CDR3 in amino acids: CASSLQEYREDTF. The CDR3, as DNA: TGTGCCAGCAGCTTGCAGGAGTACAGGGAGGACACCTTC.

This clone was observed a handful of times. The identical CDR3 is also encoded by other nucleotide sequences in the sample. This chain uses TRBV27 with TRBJ2-3; D not resolved. V lost 3 bases and J lost 0, with 7 bases in between. The CDR3 is made up of 14 amino acids. Germline loops: CDR1 MNHEY, CDR2 SMNVEV (reference sequence). The CDR3 spells CASSFHPSTDTQYF. DNA of the CDR3: TGTGCCAGCAGTTTTCATCCTAGCACAGATACGCAGTATTTT.

V and J are TRBV2 and TRBJ1-5; D is perhaps TRBD1 (6 bases). Looked up from germline, CDR1 is SNHLY and CDR2 is FYNNEI. Trimming stripped 6 bases from V and 8 bases from J, with 20 bases between. The CDR3 has 15 residues. The CDR3 reads CASSGGRDKGEPQHF. DNA for the CDR3: TGTGCCAGCAGCGGAGGCCGGGACAAAGGGGAGCCCCAGCATTTT. The full variable domain, in which reference TRBV2 and TRBJ1-5 provide the parts outside the CDR3, is EPEVTQTPSHQVTQMGQEVILRCVPISNHLYFYWYRQILGQKVEFLVSFYNNEISEKSEIFDDQFSVERPDGSNFTLKIRSTKLEDSAMYFCASSGGRDKGEPQHFGDGTRLSIL.

This clone was found once. V usage is TRBV11-1 and J usage is TRBJ1-1; D gene uncertain. This CDR3 is 16 amino acids long. Germline lookup yields CDR1 SGHAT and CDR2 FQDESV (reference sequence). Between the trimmed V and J ends, which lost 2 bases and 0 bases, there was a span of 13 bases. DNA for the CDR3: TGTGCCAGCAGCTTACCTCAACCAGGATTGAACACTGAAGCTTTCTTT. This translates into CASSLPQPGLNTEAFF.

The rearrangement joins TRBV7-9 to TRBJ2-3, with D hard to call. Germline lookup yields CDR1 SEHNR and CDR2 FQNEAQ (reference sequence). The V gene lost 5 bases and the J gene lost 6 bases, with 18 bases spanning the gap. CDR3 size: 15 residues. The CDR3 here is CASSPPLAQADTQYF. In DNA, the CDR3 is TGTGCCAGCAGCCCCCCGCTGGCTCAGGCGGATACGCAGTATTTT.

The CDR3 is CASSSTPCEQYF. The CDR3, as DNA: TGTGCCAGCAGCTCGACGCCCTGCGAGCAGTACTTC. The chain has TRBV7-9 and TRBJ2-7; D not resolved. CDR1 is SEHNR, CDR2 FQNEAQ, per germline (reference sequence). The CDR3 spans 12 residues. The V end lost 4 bases, the J end lost 6 bases, and 10 bases lay between the germline ends.

This sequence joins TRBV11-2 and TRBJ2-5, with 9 nucleotides matching TRBD2. This CDR3 contains 15 residues. The germline CDR1 and CDR2 sequences are SGHAT and FQNNGV. With V trimmed by 3 bases and J by 5 bases, 7 bases remained unmatched. CDR3 loop: CASSLGSGTSETQYF. Here the CDR3 DNA reads TGTGCCAGCAGCTTGGGATCCGGGACTAGCGAGACCCAGTACTTC.

This clone was counted a few times. The CDR3 region is CASSLSPGVGYTF. As DNA, the CDR3 is TGTGCCAGCAGTTTATCCCCCGGGGTTGGCTACACCTTC. The chain couples TRBV27 to TRBJ1-2; D unclear. V lost 0 bases, J lost 7 bases, and 9 bases lay in between. The V gene's germline CDR1 is MNHEY and CDR2 SMNVEV (reference sequence). The CDR3 is 13 residues long.

This chain joins TRBV29-1 and TRBJ2-5; 9 positions match TRBD1. The V and J ends lost 7 bases and 4 bases, in that order; junction bases with no gene match: 19. Germline CDR1 reads SQVTM; CDR2 reads ANQGSEA. The CDR3 contains 17 residues. CDR3 loop: CSAVINKQGAGVETQYF. The CDR3 DNA sequence: TGCAGCGCTGTAATCAATAAACAGGGGGCGGGGGTAGAGACCCAGTACTTC.

V usage is TRBV27 and J usage is TRBJ2-2; a weak D match, TRBD1 (5 bases). The V end was cut by 5 bases, the J end by 5 bases, with 9 bases between. CDR3 length equals 13 residues. Per germline, CDR1 MNHEY and CDR2 SMNVEV (reference sequence). The CDR3 region is CASSLQVTGELFF. The CDR3 nucleotides read TGTGCCAGCAGTCTACAGGTTACCGGGGAGCTGTTTTTT.

The V call is TRBV27, the J call TRBJ2-3, with 9 positions matching TRBD2. The CDR3 loop spans 15 amino acids. With 6 bases clipped from V and 8 bases from J, the junction kept 12 bases outside the gene matches. The germline V gene encodes CDR1 MNHEY and CDR2 SMNVEV (reference sequence). The CDR3 reads CASRGDWVSGGTQYF. CDR3 sequence (DNA): TGTGCCAGCAGGGGGGACTGGGTTAGCGGGGGTACGCAGTATTTT.

This clone has more than one count but fewer than ten. The rearrangement joins TRBV28 to TRBJ2-1; D is ambiguous. Trimming removed 3 bases from V and 4 bases from J, with 7 bases in between. This CDR3 comprises 13 residues. The germline gives CDR1 MDHEN, CDR2 SYDVKM. CDR3 nucleotides: TGTGCCAGCAGTTTGTCCGGGTACAATGAGCAGTTCTTC. Amino acids: CASSLSGYNEQFF.

V and J are TRBV9 and TRBJ2-1; D is possibly TRBD1 (5 bases). Germline CDR1 reads SGDLS; CDR2 reads YYNGEE. V dropped 0 bases and J dropped 12 bases, with 16 bases sitting between them. The CDR3 is 14 amino acids. CDR3 bases: TGTGCCAGCAGCGTAGCTCGGCAGGGCGGCCTGCAGTTCTTC. It yields the protein CASSVARQGGLQFF.

Many counts were recorded for this clone. The V call is TRBV10-2, the J call TRBJ2-5, with 12 bases lining up with TRBD1. CDR3 length: 15 amino acids. Looked up from germline, CDR1 is WSHSY and CDR2 is SAAADI. The trim removed 10 bases at V and 6 bases at J, leaving 12 bases unmatched. CDR3 sequence: CATLGGQGAIQTQYF. CDR3 nucleotides: TGCGCCACCCTGGGGGGACAGGGGGCGATTCAGACCCAGTACTTC.

Only one count was recorded for this clone. This chain connects TRBV7-3 to TRBJ2-1; TRBD1 aligns across 9 bases. CDR1 and CDR2 (germline): SGHTA, FQGTGA. CDR3 length: 15 amino acids. The trim removed 0 bases at V and 5 bases at J, leaving 2 bases unmatched. Here the CDR3 DNA reads TGTGCCAGCAGCTTAACTGGACAGGGGAACAATGAGCAGTTCTTC. Translating gives CASSLTGQGNNEQFF.

This sequence joins TRBV7-8 and TRBJ1-5, with D maybe TRBD1 (6 bases). The CDR3 has 17 residues. The V and J ends lost 7 bases and 0 bases respectively, with 19 bases between them. Germline assignment: CDR1 SGHVS and CDR2 FQNEAQ. The CDR3 spells CASTRWAGVYSNQPQHF. The DNA for the CDR3 is TGTGCCAGCACCCGGTGGGCAGGGGTCTATAGCAATCAGCCCCAGCATTTT.

This clone was found many times. This chain connects TRBV28 to TRBJ2-7; 7 bases map to TRBD1. Trimming took 6 bases from V and 4 from J; bases not matched to a gene: 6. The germline gives CDR1 MDHEN, CDR2 SYDVKM. CDR3 length: 13 amino acids. The CDR3 protein is CASRTGTEYEQYF. The CDR3 nucleotides are TGTGCCAGCAGAACCGGGACAGAATACGAGCAGTACTTC.

The chain couples TRBV12-5 to TRBJ2-1; maybe TRBD1 (6 bases). Germline CDR1 is LGHNT and CDR2 is FRNRAP. The CDR3 has 16 amino acids. Trimming stripped 5 bases from V and 0 bases from J, with 14 bases between. CDR3 loop: CASGLGPGVSYNEQFF. Written as DNA, the CDR3 is TGTGCTAGTGGTCTGGGCCCAGGGGTCTCCTACAATGAGCAGTTCTTC.

This chain connects TRBV28 to TRBJ2-1; 12 nucleotides align to TRBD2. Germline V gives CDR1 MDHEN, CDR2 SYDVKM. The trim removed 3 bases at V and 8 bases at J, leaving 8 bases unmatched. The CDR3 contains 16 residues. As DNA, the CDR3 is TGTGCCAGCAGTTTTCTCCTAGCGGGAGGGGTCGATGAGCAGTTCTTC. Residues: CASSFLLAGGVDEQFF.

The V and J genes are TRBV7-2 and TRBJ1-2, with a weak D call TRBD1 (5 bases). Germline CDR1 reads SGHTA; CDR2 reads FQGNSA. This CDR3 comprises 13 residues. The germline V and J ends were trimmed by 5 bases and 7 bases, with 14 bases remaining between them. This CDR3 is CASSLNRDGGYTF. The CDR3 nucleotides read TGTGCCAGCAGCCTAAACCGGGACGGTGGCTACACCTTC.

This chain uses TRBV14 with TRBJ2-1; D is unclear. The CDR3 extends over 14 amino acids. CDR1 SGHDN and CDR2 FVKESK come from the germline V gene. Trimming took 2 bases from V and 5 from J, leaving 10 bases between them. CDR3 region: CASSQLGLHNEQFF. CDR3 bases: TGTGCCAGCAGCCAACTAGGCCTACACAATGAGCAGTTCTTC.

This clone was counted once. J is TRBJ2-3 and V is TRBV5-1; D gene unclear. Per germline, CDR1 SGHRS and CDR2 YFSETQ. CDR3 length: 15 amino acids. Trimming stripped 0 bases from V and 3 bases from J, with 11 bases between. This chain's CDR3 is CASSLAGSGTDTQYF. As DNA, the CDR3 is TGCGCCAGCAGCTTGGCTGGTTCTGGGACAGATACGCAGTATTTT.